This T cell receptor (beta chain) comes out of a study of blood T cells in healthy people across ages. Together with a sample-barcoded 5' primer, a J-beta primer mix was included in a second PCR lasting about 7 to 11 cycles. TCRdb itself ran the 5' RACE reads through MiXCR, one entry per CDR3 protein. The sample includes over 1,500,000 distinct CDR3 sequences, around 50% of them seen just once. Germline CDR1 reads MNHEY; CDR2 reads SMNVEV (reference sequence). This CDR3 has 13 residues. As for this clonotype: Germline and junction disagree at one end, which may indicate a read error.

This chain connects TRBV27 to TRBJ2-1; D is uncertain. Sequencing used blood. This clonotype originated in a woman in her thirties or forties in good health. This CDR3 reads CASSFANYNKQFF. The CDR3 DNA reads as TGTGCCAGCAGTTTCGCGAATTACAATAAGCAGTTCTTC.